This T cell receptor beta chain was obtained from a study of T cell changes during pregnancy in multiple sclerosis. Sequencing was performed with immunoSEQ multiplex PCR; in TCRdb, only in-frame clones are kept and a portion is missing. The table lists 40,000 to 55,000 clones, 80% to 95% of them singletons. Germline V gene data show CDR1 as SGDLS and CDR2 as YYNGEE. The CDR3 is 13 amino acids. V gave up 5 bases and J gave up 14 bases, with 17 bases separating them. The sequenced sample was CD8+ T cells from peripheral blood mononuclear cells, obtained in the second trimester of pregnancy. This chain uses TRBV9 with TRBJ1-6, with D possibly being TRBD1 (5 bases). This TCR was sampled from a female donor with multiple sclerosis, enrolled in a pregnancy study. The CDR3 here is CASSMEQDESLHF. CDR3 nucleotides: TGTGCCAGCAGTATGGAACAGGACGAGTCCCTCCACTTT.